This T cell receptor beta chain was captured by sequencing in a study of cytotoxic CD8 clonotypes in ibrutinib-treated CLL. Overall study results and limits: Public clonotypes were rare and shrank or held steady on treatment.

Points on this clone: The antigen remains undetermined. Distinct nucleotide sequences in the sample also encode this CDR3.

Clones were sequenced by immunoSEQ multiplex PCR, and TCRdb holds only the in-frame ones, with some missing. The sample consists of roughly 190,000 clones, over 55% of them appearing once. The sample here was PBMCs, taken after 24 months of ibrutinib treatment. The receptor's source is a human donor with chronic lymphocytic leukemia.

The CDR3 region is CAWSRTSYEQYF. The CDR3 DNA is TGTGCCTGGAGTCGGACTTCCTACGAGCAGTACTTC. The rearrangement links TRBV30 to TRBJ2-7, with D possibly being TRBD2 (5 bases). CDR1 is GTSNPN, CDR2 SVGIG, per germline (reference sequence). There are 12 residues in the CDR3. The V end lost 2 bases, the J end lost 1 base, and 6 bases lay between the germline ends. The full variable domain, completed using reference TRBV30 and TRBJ2-7, is SQTIHQWPATLVQPVGSPLSLECTVEGTSNPNLYWYRQAAGRGLQLLFYSVGIGQISSEVPQNLSASRPQDRQFILSSKKLLLSDSGFYLCAWSRTSYEQYFGPGTRLTVT.